This T cell receptor (beta chain) was retrieved from a study of T cell responses to AZD1222 COVID-19 vaccine. This clone occurred once. In germline, CDR1 is MDHEN, CDR2 SYDVKM. V was shortened by 3 bases and J by 6 bases, with 6 bases between the two germline ends. This CDR3 has 12 residues. TCRdb keeps only in-frame clones here, not all; method: immunoSEQ multiplex PCR. The repertoire holds more than 85,000 clones, with approximately 90% as singletons. The source was peripheral blood, collected on day 0 of AZD1222 vaccination. This clonotype originated in an adult in good health. This sequence joins TRBV28 and TRBJ1-5, with D unclear. The CDR3 is CASSLWAQPQHF. The CDR3 coding sequence is TGTGCCAGCAGTTTGTGGGCTCAGCCCCAGCATTTT.